This is a list of T cell receptor beta chains from one sample in a study of post-analysis software for immune sequencing data. TCRdb used MiXCR to reprocess the PCR reads, holding one entry per CDR3 protein. The sample records about 500,000 distinct CDR3 sequences, roughly 45% being singletons. What was sequenced was blood. Receptor source: a girl aged 5 to 17 with multiple sclerosis. The CDR3 runs from the conserved cysteine through the conserved F or W.

v_call	cdr3_length	j_call	cdr3_aa
TRBV20-1	14	-	CSAAPEGPSYEQYF
TRBV4-2	13	TRBJ2-3	CASSPYVADTQYF
TRBV20-1	15	TRBJ2-1	CSVSPGTGFDNEQFF
TRBV20-1	14	TRBJ1-4	CSASPQVTNEKLFF
TRBV7-2	16	TRBJ2-7	CASSLVGGRGSYEQYF
TRBV9	16	TRBJ1-2	CASSVVGGSFNYGYTF
TRBV28	13	TRBJ2-1	CASRQGRNNEQFF
TRBV20-1	16	TRBJ2-5	CSANPYRDWVRETQYF
TRBV7-9	17	TRBJ2-4	CASGGTGVSLAKNIQYF
TRBV12-3/TRBV12-4	15	TRBJ1-5	CASSLEGRRNQPQHF
TRBV6-2/TRBV6-3	15	TRBJ2-1	CASSPLLAAYNEQFF
TRBV29-1	15	TRBJ1-2	CSVEVIPGQGYGYTF
TRBV29-1	12	TRBJ1-1	CSYQPSNTEAFF
TRBV7-8	12	TRBJ2-1	CASTPSLDLQFF
TRBV14	12	TRBJ2-3	CASSQAASQQYF
TRBV27	16	TRBJ2-5	CASSLWAGPKVETQYF
TRBV20-1	13	TRBJ2-7	CSARVQSSYEQYF
TRBV7-2	13	TRBJ1-2	CASSSPRITGYTF
TRBV6-5	10	-	CATGVDEQYF
TRBV24-1	16	TRBJ2-5	CATSDSGTSGQETQYF
TRBV5-1	13	TRBJ1-2	CASRFDGRYGYTF
TRBV29-1	15	TRBJ1-2	CSVESRQKDGYGYTF
TRBV10-3	16	TRBJ2-7	CAISPQRASPYNERYF
TRBV6-5	16	-	CASSSRDRRRTYEQYF